These 8 T cell receptor beta chains share one sample of origin, sequenced in a study of blood T cell repertoires in COVID-19. Sequenced by immunoSEQ multiplex PCR; TCRdb stores in-frame clones only, minus some. The sample has some 130,000 clones, roughly 90% seen once. The sequenced material came from peripheral blood. The receptor source for this set is a man in his sixties with COVID-19, enrolled during active disease.

This clone was seen repeatedly, ten times or more. The chain uses TRBV3-1 (or the pseudogene TRBV3-2) and TRBJ1-1; D gene ambiguous. CDR3 length: 16 amino acids. The V end lost 2 bases, the J end lost 1 base, and 14 bases lay between the germline ends. Germline values: CDR1 LGHDT, CDR2 YNNKEL (reference sequence). CDR3 sequence (DNA): TGTGCCAGCAGCCAAACTCGACAACTCCCGAACACTGAAGCTTTCTTT. Its translation is CASSQTRQLPNTEAFF.

V is TRBV4-3 and J is TRBJ1-6; D remains unclear. Trimming removed 0 bases from V and 1 base from J, with 13 bases in between. The germline gives CDR1 LGHNA, CDR2 YSLEER. This CDR3 has 18 residues. The CDR3 DNA follows: TGCGCCAGCAGCCAAGATGGAGGGCCCGGGTCCTATAATTCACCCCTCCACTTT. It yields the protein CASSQDGGPGSYNSPLHF.

This clone was observed a single time. The rearrangement uses TRBV2 and TRBJ2-6, with a tentative D call TRBD2 (5 bases). Germline CDR1 SNHLY, CDR2 FYNNEI. The V end was cut by 5 bases, the J end by 0 bases, with 8 bases between. This CDR3 region has 15 residues. The CDR3 protein is CASSRDLSGANVLTF. The CDR3 region has the DNA TGTGCCAGCAGTCGGGATCTCTCTGGGGCCAACGTCCTGACTTTC.

V and J are TRBV30 and TRBJ1-1, with 7 bases that match TRBD1. This CDR3 has 15 amino acids. Germline lookup yields CDR1 GTSNPN and CDR2 SVGIG (reference sequence). V trimming: 0 bases; J trimming: 2 bases; junction bases outside the gene matches: 6. CDR3 residues: CAWSVYRDRNTEAFF. In DNA form, the CDR3 reads TGTGCCTGGAGTGTCTACCGGGACAGAAACACTGAAGCTTTCTTT.

This clone was seen only a few times. The sample contains more than one DNA sequence encoding this CDR3. The J gene is TRBJ1-6, the V gene TRBV18, with 9 bases fitting TRBD1. Per germline, CDR1 KGHSH and CDR2 LQKENI. This CDR3 has 14 residues. The V and J ends lost 6 bases and 6 bases, in that order; junction bases with no gene match: 3. In DNA form, the CDR3 reads TGTGCCAGCTCCCCGGGACAGGGTAATTCACCCCTCCACTTT. This codes for CASSPGQGNSPLHF.

A single count supports this clone. The chain joins TRBV5-1 to TRBJ1-1; possibly TRBD1 for D (5 bases). The germline CDR1 and CDR2 sequences are SGHRS and YFSETQ. V shed 7 bases and J shed 0 bases, with 13 bases lying between them. This CDR3 has 14 amino acids. The CDR3 DNA sequence: TGCGCCAGCCGCGCAGGGTCCATGAACACTGAAGCTTTCTTT. This translates into CASRAGSMNTEAFF.

The sample holds one count of this clone. The CDR3 is CASRAGTGGVLSPLHF. CDR3 nucleotides: TGTGCCAGCAGAGCCGGGACAGGCGGGGTCCTGTCACCCCTCCACTTT. The chain joins TRBV28 to TRBJ1-6; 8 bases are a match to TRBD1. This CDR3 spans 16 amino acids. The germline gives CDR1 MDHEN, CDR2 SYDVKM. J was trimmed by 10 bases and V by 6 bases; bases with no gene match: 14.

CDR3 coding DNA: TGTGCCAGCAGCTTTAGCGGGGGCGGGGGCGAGCAGTACTTC. Translation: CASSFSGGGGEQYF. The chain couples TRBV9 to TRBJ2-7; TRBD2 matches at 9 bases. Germline V gene data show CDR1 as SGDLS and CDR2 as YYNGEE. This CDR3 contains 14 residues. Trimming removed 4 bases from V and 6 bases from J; junction bases left unmatched: 8.